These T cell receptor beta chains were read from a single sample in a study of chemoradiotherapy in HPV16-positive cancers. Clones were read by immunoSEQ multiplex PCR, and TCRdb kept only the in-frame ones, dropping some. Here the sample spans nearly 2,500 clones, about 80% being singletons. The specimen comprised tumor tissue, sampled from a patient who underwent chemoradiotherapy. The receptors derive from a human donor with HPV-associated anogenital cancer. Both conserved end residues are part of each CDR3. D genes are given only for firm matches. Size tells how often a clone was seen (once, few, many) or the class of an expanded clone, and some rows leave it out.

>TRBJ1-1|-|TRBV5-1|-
TGCGCCAGCAGCTTGTGGTCCGCAACCAACACTGAAGCTTTCTTT
CASSLWSATNTEAFF
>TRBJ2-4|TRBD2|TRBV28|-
TGTGCCAGCAGTCAATCGGGGGGGGTGAGACCGAAAACCAAAAACATTCAGTACTTC
CASSQSGGVRPKTKNIQYF
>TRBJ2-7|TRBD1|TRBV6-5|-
TGTGCCAGCCGACAGGGTCACTCCTACGAGCAGTACTTC
CASRQGHSYEQYF
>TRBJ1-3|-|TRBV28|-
TGTGCCAGCAGACGAAGGGGGGCTGGAAACACCATATATTTT
CASRRRGAGNTIYF
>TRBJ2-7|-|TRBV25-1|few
TGTGCCAGCAAAAAGCAGCATGGGGGGGAGCAGTACTTC
CASKKQHGGEQYF
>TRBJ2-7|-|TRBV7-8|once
TGTGCCAGCAGCTTAGATACGGGGGCTCCCTACGAGCAGTACTTC
CASSLDTGAPYEQYF
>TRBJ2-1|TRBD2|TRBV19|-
TGTGCCAGTGGTAGCGGGAGCTCCTACAATGAGCAGTTCTTC
CASGSGSSYNEQFF
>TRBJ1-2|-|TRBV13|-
TGTGCCAGCAGCAGACCTCATTCCAGTCCGGGTTTTAACTATGGCTACACCTTC
CASSRPHSSPGFNYGYTF
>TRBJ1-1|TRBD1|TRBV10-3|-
TGTGCCATCAGGGACAGGGGGAACACTGAAGCTTTCTTT
CAIRDRGNTEAFF
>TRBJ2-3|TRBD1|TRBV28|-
TGTGCCAGCAGTTTATCAGGGGGCAGTCTAAAAGATACGCAGTATTTT
CASSLSGGSLKDTQYF
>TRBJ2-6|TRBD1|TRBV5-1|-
TGCGCCAGCAGCTCAGGGACAGGGTCTGGGGCCAACGTCCTGACTTTC
CASSSGTGSGANVLTF
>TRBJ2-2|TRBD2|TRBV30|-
TGTGCCTGGAGTATCACTAGCGCCGGGGAGCTGTTTTTT
CAWSITSAGELFF
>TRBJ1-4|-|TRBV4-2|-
TGTGCCAGCAGCCAAGAGTTGGGTGAAAAACTGTTTTTT
CASSQELGEKLFF
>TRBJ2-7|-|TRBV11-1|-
TGTGCCAGCAGGGTACAGGGTGGCGAGCAGTACTTC
CASRVQGGEQYF
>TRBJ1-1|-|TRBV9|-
TGTGCCAGCAGCGTTCAACCGGGCTCATCGCCCACTGAAGCTTTCTTT
CASSVQPGSSPTEAFF
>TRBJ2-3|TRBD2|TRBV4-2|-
TGTGCCAGCAGCCAAGGACTAGCGGGAGGGCCTGGCACAGATACGCAGTATTTT
CASSQGLAGGPGTDTQYF
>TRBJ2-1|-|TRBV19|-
TGTGCCAGTAGTATCCAGACCGTCTACAATGAGCAGTTCTTC
CASSIQTVYNEQFF
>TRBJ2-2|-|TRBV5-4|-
TGTGCCAGCAGCTTGAGGGGCTTGGCCACCGGGGAGCTGTTTTTT
CASSLRGLATGELFF
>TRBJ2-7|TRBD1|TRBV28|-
TGTGCCAGCGTTAACAGGGGCTACGAGCAGTACTTC
CASVNRGYEQYF
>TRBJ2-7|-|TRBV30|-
TGTGCCTTCGGACAGAACTACGAGCAGTACTTC
CAFGQNYEQYF
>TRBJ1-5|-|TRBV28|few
TGTGCCAGCCCCAAGCAAGACAAAGATAGCAATCAGCCCCAGCATTTT
CASPKQDKDSNQPQHF
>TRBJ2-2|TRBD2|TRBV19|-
TGTGCCAGTAGTGTAAGCGGGAGCGGGACCGGGGAGCTGTTTTTT
CASSVSGSGTGELFF
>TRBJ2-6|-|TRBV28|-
TGTGCCAGCAGCGTCGACTCTGGGGCCAACGTCCTGACTTTC
CASSVDSGANVLTF
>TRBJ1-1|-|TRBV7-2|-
TGTGCCAGCAGCCCCCTTGGCCACACGGGGAACACTGAAGCTTTCTTT
CASSPLGHTGNTEAFF
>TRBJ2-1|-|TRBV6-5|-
TGTGCCAGCACCCAGGGGCTAGGGGCCAATGAGCAGTTCTTC
CASTQGLGANEQFF
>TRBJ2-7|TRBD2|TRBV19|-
TGTGCCAGTAGTTTCGGGACTAGCGATAGCTCCTACGAGCAGTACTTC
CASSFGTSDSSYEQYF
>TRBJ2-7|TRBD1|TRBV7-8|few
TGTGCCAGCAGCTTAGCGACAGGGTATTACGAGCAGTACTTC
CASSLATGYYEQYF
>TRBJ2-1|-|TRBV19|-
TGTGCCAGTAGAAGCCGGCGAACAGTTCTCGAGCAGTTCTTC
CASRSRRTVLEQFF
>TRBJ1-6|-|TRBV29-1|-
TGCAGCGTGAGGACCTCTTTGGATTCACCCCTCCACTTT
CSVRTSLDSPLHF
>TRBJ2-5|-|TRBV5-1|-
TGCGCCAGCAGCTTGGCCGAGGGAGAGACCCAGTACTTC
CASSLAEGETQYF
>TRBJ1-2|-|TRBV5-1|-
TGCGCCAGCAGCTTGGAGACGGCGACCTATGGCTACACCTTC
CASSLETATYGYTF
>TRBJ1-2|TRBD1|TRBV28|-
TGTGCCATCACAGGGGCCTATGGCTACACCTTC
CAITGAYGYTF
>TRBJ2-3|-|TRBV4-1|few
TGCGCCAGCAGCCCCGTCCCGGGGGCCACAGATACGCAGTATTTT
CASSPVPGATDTQYF
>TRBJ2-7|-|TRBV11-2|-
TGTGCCAGCAGCCCCCGCCCCGGACCCTACGAGCAGTACTTC
CASSPRPGPYEQYF
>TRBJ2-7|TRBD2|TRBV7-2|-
TGTGCCAGCAGCTACCGGACTAGCGGGAGGGACGAGCAGTACTTC
CASSYRTSGRDEQYF
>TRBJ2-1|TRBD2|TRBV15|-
TGTGCCACCAGCAGCAGCGGGAACCGCTACAATGAGCAGTTCTTC
CATSSSGNRYNEQFF
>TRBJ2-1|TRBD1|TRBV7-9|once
TGTGCCAGCAGCTCTAGGACAGGCCAGCACGCCTTCGATGAGCAGTTCTTC
CASSSRTGQHAFDEQFF
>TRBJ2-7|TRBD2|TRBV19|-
TGTGCCAGTAGTATAGTTGCCAGGGGCTACGGACTAGCGGGAGGAGAGGCGTACGAGCAGTACTTC
CASSIVARGYGLAGGEAYEQYF
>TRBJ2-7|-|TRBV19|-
TGTGCCAGTAGTATAGATCTTGCCGGGGATAGCTCCTACGAGCAGTACTTC
CASSIDLAGDSSYEQYF
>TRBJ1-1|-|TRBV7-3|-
TGTGCCAGCAGCTTACGACAGAACACTGAAGCTTTCTTT
CASSLRQNTEAFF
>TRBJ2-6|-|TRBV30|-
TGTGCCCGACGGGGGAGGGGGGCCAACGTCCTGACTTTC
CARRGRGANVLTF
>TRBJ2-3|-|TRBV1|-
TGCACCAGCAGCCATGGTAGGGGGTCAGATACGCAGTATTTT
CTSSHGRGSDTQYF
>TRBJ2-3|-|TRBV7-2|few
TGTGCCAGCAGCTTACGGGATACGCAGTATTTT
CASSLRDTQYF
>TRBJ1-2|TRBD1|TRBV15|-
TGTGCCACCAGCAGAGATCTAGACAGGGGAGACTATGGCTACACCTTC
CATSRDLDRGDYGYTF
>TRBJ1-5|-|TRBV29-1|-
TGCAGCGTTGTTGAGCCAGGCCAGCCCCAGCATTTT
CSVVEPGQPQHF
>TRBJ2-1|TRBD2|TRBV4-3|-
TGCGCCAGCAGCCAAGGACTAGCGGGAGGCCATGATGAGCAGTTCTTC
CASSQGLAGGHDEQFF
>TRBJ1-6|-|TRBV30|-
TGTGCCTGGAGTGTACTTGCAGGGTATAATTCACCCCTCCACTTT
CAWSVLAGYNSPLHF
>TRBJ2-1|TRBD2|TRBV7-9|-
TGTGCCAGCAGCATCAAACAGCGGGACCCCGTCTACTCCTACAATGAGCAGTTCTTC
CASSIKQRDPVYSYNEQFF
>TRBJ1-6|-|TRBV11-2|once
TGTGCCAGCAGCCAGCTTGGGGGGCTAAAGGATTCACCCCTCCACTTT
CASSQLGGLKDSPLHF
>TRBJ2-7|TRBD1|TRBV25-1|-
TGTGCCAGCAGTGAATATCAACAGGGGGGACACGAGCAGTACTTC
CASSEYQQGGHEQYF
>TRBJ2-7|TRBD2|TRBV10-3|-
TGTGCCATCAGTGATTCCGGGAGGATCAACGAGCAGTACTTC
CAISDSGRINEQYF